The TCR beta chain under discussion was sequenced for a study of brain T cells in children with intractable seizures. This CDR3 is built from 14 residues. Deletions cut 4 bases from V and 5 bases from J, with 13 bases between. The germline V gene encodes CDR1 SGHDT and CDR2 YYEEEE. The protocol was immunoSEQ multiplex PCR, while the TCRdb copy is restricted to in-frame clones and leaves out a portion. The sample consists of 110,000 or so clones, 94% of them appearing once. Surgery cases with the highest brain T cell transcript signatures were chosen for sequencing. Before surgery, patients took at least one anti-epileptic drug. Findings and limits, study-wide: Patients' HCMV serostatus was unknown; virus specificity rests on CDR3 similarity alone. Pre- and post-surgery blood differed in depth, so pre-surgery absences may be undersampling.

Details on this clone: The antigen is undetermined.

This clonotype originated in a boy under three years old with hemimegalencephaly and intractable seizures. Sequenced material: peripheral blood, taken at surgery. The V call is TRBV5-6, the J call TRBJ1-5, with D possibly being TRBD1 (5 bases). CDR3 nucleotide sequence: TGTGCCAGCAGCCGCTCAGGGTACGATCAGCCCCAGCATTTT. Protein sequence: CASSRSGYDQPQHF.